This T cell receptor beta chain comes out of a study of cytomegalovirus exposure and HLA in healthy donors. This CDR3 contains 13 residues. V gave up 1 base and J gave up 8 bases, with 11 bases separating them. In germline, CDR1 is LNHNV, CDR2 YYDKDF (reference sequence). The primer mix had 60 Vbeta and 13 Jbeta primers. Original processing notes: As a later analysis found, there were around 86 million unique TCR beta chains, of which roughly 11 million were shared. The assay was immunoSEQ multiplex PCR, and TCRdb's table has in-frame clones only and misses some. The V and J calls and the clone size are those of that table, but D and trimming were determined from the DNA. This sample yields about 160,000 clones, of which around 65% are seen a single time; less than 3% belongs to the top ten.

The rearrangement uses TRBV15 and TRBJ1-2, with D possibly being TRBD1 (5 bases). The material sequenced was PBMCs. This clonotype was obtained from a woman in her thirties or forties in good health and CMV-seropositive. The DNA for the CDR3 is TGTGCCACCAGCAGAGGGGGCGCTTGGGGCTACACCTTC. Translating gives CATSRGGAWGYTF.